This T cell receptor beta chain was identified during a study of T cells after yellow fever vaccination. Study-level background: Libraries from low-cell-number fractions were prepared with the SMART-Seq v4 Ultra Low Input RNA kit.

This clonotype occurred many times. The antigen is not known. CDR3 length: 17 residues. V gave up 0 bases and J gave up 3 bases; unmatched junction bases: 5. Germline CDR1 LGHNA, CDR2 YSLEER. Template switching by 5'RACE produced TCR cDNA, adding a universal primer site and UMIs. TCRdb re-called the 5' RACE reads with MiXCR, one entry per CDR3 protein. The data contain 300,000 to 350,000 distinct CDR3 sequences, 3.5% to 4.5% of them singletons. General observations from the study: Post-booster repertoires contained most primary-vaccination clones again (around 97% CD4, 85% to 90% CD8). Researchers report a weaker secondary response that nonetheless peaked faster, day 5 versus 15.

This receptor was taken from a man aged 18 to 35 who received the YFV17D yellow fever vaccine. Specimen: PBMCs, collected 15 days after the yellow fever booster vaccination. The chain combines TRBV4-3 with TRBJ2-1; 10 bases match TRBD2. DNA of the CDR3: TGCGCCAGCAGCCAAGATGGGCTAGCGGGGGTCTACAATGAGCAGTTCTTC. Encoded protein: CASSQDGLAGVYNEQFF.